This T cell receptor (beta chain) was recorded in a study of TIL therapy for anti-PD-1-resistant metastatic lung cancer. As regards this clone: Its target is unknown.

CDR1 SEHNR and CDR2 FQNEAQ come from the germline V gene (reference sequence). Trimming took 6 bases from V and 0 from J, leaving 18 bases between them. The CDR3 extends over 17 amino acids. The immunoSEQ assay was v3. Libraries were sequenced to around 2 million read pairs (survey) or roughly 4.5-6 million (deep). Only in-frame clones appear in the TCRdb table, and some are missing; sequencing was by immunoSEQ multiplex PCR. The sample gives approximately 87,000 clones, 65% of which show up once; approximately 9.9% is in the top ten. Study-level findings and limits: Treatment-naive, never-smoker and oncogene-addicted patients were overrepresented in this highly selected cohort.

Described time point: pre-treatment sample, taken before nivolumab and TIL therapy. Pleural nodules or supraclavicular lymph nodes made up most of the excised metastases sampled. This clonotype originated in a person aged 25 to 80 with non-small cell lung cancer. The chain uses TRBV7-9 and TRBJ1-3, with no clear D. Material: tumor tissue, obtained at baseline. The CDR3 DNA is TGTGCCAGCAGAAGAGGTGGCGGATCTTTCTCTGGAAACACCATATATTTT. It codes for CASRRGGGSFSGNTIYF.